This T cell receptor (beta chain) was recorded in a study of response to subunit inactivated influenza vaccine (dated by TCRdb to the late 2010s). Study-level background: Deep quantitative profiling of the T cell receptor repertoire was used in the study to follow responses to a trivalent subunit inactivated influenza vaccine. Summary of the overall study and its limitations: According to the authors, only a limited number of new T cells may be recruited by each seasonal influenza vaccination.

Library method: RT-PCR. For sequencing, an Illumina HiSeq 2500 was employed. In-frame beta chains were kept once TCRdb had trimmed the public reads at Q25 with fastp and called clones with MiXCR. Every distinct CDR3 protein forms one entry, paired with its most common genes and DNA. Present in this sample are about 570,000 distinct CDR3 sequences, around 10% of which were seen just once. The ten largest make up more than 9.5% of the sample. As concerns this clonotype: Its antigen is currently not known. No much larger clone exists at a distance of one base, and base qualities are not known.

The same sample was also studied in work on T cells expressing NK-cell markers. The second paper states: The TCR beta cDNA libraries were made using 5'RACE template switching, a step that added both a universal primer site and unique molecular identifiers. TCR beta-chain repertoires were profiled in sorted CD3+CD56+NKG2C+, CD3+CD56+NKG2C- and CD3+CD56-NKG2C+ T-cell subsets from about 8 donors. Among the eight sequenced donors, only one was HCMV-seronegative, while the other seven were HCMV-seropositive. To restrict sorting to alphabetaTCR-expressing T cells, an anti-gammadeltaTCR antibody was added in several experiments. In five to seven donors, the dominant CD3+CD56+NKG2C+ clonotypes were among the top 10 CD8+ clonotypes and accounted for roughly 1.0-8% of CD8+ T cells. Those dominant clonotypes were again the most abundant among CD3+CD56-NKG2C+ cells in a few donors, at roughly 25-60.1%. It remained unclear whether the expanded NKG2C-expressing T cell clones were specific for HCMV antigens. The eight sequenced donors were randomly selected healthy volunteers, three men and five women. A commercial ELISA kit detecting HCMV-specific IgG in serum was used to determine HCMV serostatus. Peripheral blood mononuclear cells were isolated from blood by Ficoll density gradient centrifugation. For roughly six donors, bulk peripheral blood T-cell repertoires were additionally sequenced from unsorted PBMC. Synthesis of cDNA was primed from the TCR beta constant segment and was followed by two consecutive PCR amplification steps. Libraries were sequenced as 2 x 150 bp reads on Illumina HiSeq 2000/2500, MiSeq or NextSeq. MIGEC was used to demultiplex reads and group reads by UMI, and MiTCR was used to assemble and quantify clonotypes. To exclude erroneous sequences, only TCR cDNA sequences supported by at least two reads were retained. Downstream repertoire analysis used the tcR package, and clonotypes were matched across fractions by CDR3 nucleotide sequence plus V segment. VDJmatch was used to annotate antigen specificity against VDJdb, with one amino acid substitution allowed in CDR3.

This sequence originates from a man in his forties or fifties who received an inactivated influenza vaccine. Donor details come from another sample of the same person, matched by shared clones. Sequences were derived from PBMCs from blood, sampled on the day of vaccination.

CDR3 sequence: CASSLSFRVAGGTIAYNEQFF. At the DNA level, the sequence is TGTGCCAGCAGTTTGTCTTTTCGGGTAGCGGGGGGTACAATAGCCTACAATGAGCAGTTCTTC. The V and J genes are TRBV12-3 or TRBV12-4 and TRBJ2-1; 10 of the junction bases match TRBD2. At the junction V is shortened by 3 bases and J by 2 bases; bases outside the gene matches: 19. Including the terminal cysteine and phenylalanine, the CDR3 comprises 21 residues. Only CDR3 DNA remains: 63 bases, in frame from the first base.